These 21 T cell receptor beta chains share one sample of origin, sequenced in a study of T-cell reconstitution after alpha-beta-depleted transplantation in children. The TCRbeta library was prepared with unique molecular identifiers. TCRdb re-called the PCR reads with MiXCR, one entry per CDR3 protein. The sample gives some 390,000 distinct CDR3 sequences, approximately 20% of which show up once; around 3.9% is in the top ten. The sequencing used PBMCs from the stem cell graft donor, collected from the stem cell graft. The source is a human donor who donated a stem cell graft to a child with acute myeloid leukemia.

This clonotype was picked up one time. One end of the junction is discordant with germline, which a read error may explain. This chain connects TRBV20-1 to TRBJ1-5; D is perhaps TRBD1 (5 bases). Germline V gene sequence: CDR1 DFQATT, CDR2 SNEGSKA (reference sequence). The CDR3 spans 16 residues. CDR3 residues: CCARNEHGGDEQPQHF. The CDR3, as DNA: TGCTGTGCTAGGAACGAACATGGAGGGGATGAACAGCCCCAGCATTTT.

The chain joins TRBV20-1 to TRBJ2-7, with a tentative D call TRBD1 (6 bases). Per the germline V gene, CDR1 is DFQATT and CDR2 is SNEGSKA (reference sequence). The V gene lost 6 bases and the J gene lost 0 bases, with 18 bases spanning the gap. The CDR3 spans 15 residues. In DNA, the CDR3 is TGCAGTGCCCTCCCCCGGGACAAATACTCCTACGAGCAGTACTTC. Encoded protein: CSALPRDKYSYEQYF.

This sequence joins TRBV12-3 or TRBV12-4 and TRBJ2-3, with D perhaps TRBD1 (6 bases). This CDR3 is 14 amino acids long. Between the trimmed V and J ends, which lost 8 bases and 4 bases, there was a span of 16 bases. For the CDR3, the DNA is TGTGCCAGCCGGTTTGGCAGGGGTGCAGATACGCAGTATTTT. This encodes CASRFGRGADTQYF.

The chain joins TRBV6-2 or TRBV6-3 to TRBJ2-3; 9 nucleotides align to TRBD2. The germline V gene has CDR1 MNHEY and CDR2 SVGEGT. Trimming removed 6 bases from V and 3 bases from J; junction bases left unmatched: 4. This CDR3 is 14 amino acids long. In DNA form, the CDR3 reads TGTGCCAGCAGGAAGACTAGCGGTACAGATACGCAGTATTTT. It codes for CASRKTSGTDTQYF.

The chain recombines TRBV20-1 with TRBJ2-1; TRBD1 matches 10 bases. Per the germline V gene, CDR1 is DFQATT and CDR2 is SNEGSKA (reference sequence). With V trimmed by 5 bases and J by 2 bases, 15 bases remained unmatched. This CDR3 region has 18 residues. CDR3 sequence reads: CSASRGQGLVLPYNEQFF. The CDR3 DNA reads as TGCAGTGCTTCTAGGGGACAGGGGTTGGTCCTGCCCTACAATGAGCAGTTCTTC.

V is TRBV2 and J is TRBJ1-5; tentative D call: TRBD1 (6 bases). This CDR3 has 14 amino acids. Germline V gene sequence: CDR1 SNHLY, CDR2 FYNNEI. Trimming took off 6 bases at V and 9 bases at J, with 18 bases between the two ends. The CDR3 sequence is CASRIGTSGRPQHF. The CDR3 DNA reads TGTGCCAGCAGAATAGGGACAAGCGGTCGGCCCCAGCATTTT.

This clonotype was observed many times. This chain connects TRBV29-1 to TRBJ2-7; TRBD2 might be the D (7 bases). Germline CDR1 and CDR2: SQVTM and ANQGSEA. The CDR3 is made up of 13 amino acids. The V end was cut by 1 base, the J end by 7 bases, with 14 bases between. The DNA of the CDR3 is TGCAGCGTTGAAGGAGGGGGGGGACGGGAGCAGTACTTC. It codes for CSVEGGGGREQYF.

This clonotype was seen ten or more times. This chain connects TRBV7-6 to TRBJ2-7, with D possibly TRBD2 on 6 matching bases. Looked up from germline, CDR1 is SGHVS and CDR2 is FNYEAQ. The CDR3 totals 16 residues. Trimming left V 3 bases short and J 1 base short, with 16 bases between. CDR3 sequence: CASSLGGYRSSYEQYF. CDR3 in DNA: TGTGCCAGCAGCTTGGGGGGTTATAGGAGTTCCTACGAGCAGTACTTC.

This clonotype has a count of ten or more. The CDR3 loop is CSAEAGYEQFF. In nucleotides, the CDR3 is TGCAGTGCGGAAGCGGGGTATGAGCAGTTCTTC. The chain has TRBV20-1 and TRBJ2-1, with TRBD2 identical over 7 bases. V lost 6 bases to trimming and J lost 8 bases; unmatched junction nucleotides: 4. This CDR3 is 11 amino acids long. From germline, CDR1 is DFQATT and CDR2 SNEGSKA (reference sequence).

The CDR3 nucleotides are TGTGCCATCAGTGAGGGCCCCTTCTCCTATAATTCACCCCTCCACTTT. It yields the protein CAISEGPFSYNSPLHF. The chain recombines TRBV10-3 with TRBJ1-6; D is uncertain. CDR3 length equals 16 residues. Germline V lookup: CDR1 ENHRY, CDR2 SYGVKD. The V end lost 2 bases, the J end lost 0 bases, and 8 bases lay between the germline ends.

The rearrangement uses TRBV5-1 and TRBJ2-7; perhaps D is TRBD1 or TRBD2 (5 bases each). Trimming took off 4 bases at V and 3 bases at J, with 14 bases between the two ends. The CDR3 sequence is 14 residues long. The germline CDR1 and CDR2 sequences are SGHRS and YFSETQ. The CDR3 sequence is CASSPGPLNYEQYF. Written as DNA, the CDR3 is TGCGCCAGCAGCCCGGGACCGCTAAACTACGAGCAGTACTTC.

Ten or more counts support this clonotype. The chain has TRBV12-3 or TRBV12-4 and TRBJ2-1; tentative D call: TRBD2 (5 bases). There are 13 residues in the CDR3. Trimming left V 6 bases short and J 8 bases short, with 14 bases between. CDR3 residues: CASRTPVGDEQFF. CDR3 sequence (DNA): TGTGCCAGCAGAACCCCCGTCGGGGATGAGCAGTTCTTC.

This sequence joins TRBV7-2 and TRBJ2-1; TRBD2 aligns across 7 bases. This CDR3 is built from 12 residues. Germline CDR1 reads SGHTA; CDR2 reads FQGNSA. J lost 10 bases, V lost 5 bases, and 5 bases had no gene match. The CDR3 DNA reads TGTGCCAGCAGCCCTAGCGGTATCGAGCAGTTCTTC. This translates into CASSPSGIEQFF.

This clonotype appeared a few times. The chain couples TRBV12-3 or TRBV12-4 to TRBJ1-2, with 7 bases matching TRBD1. Germline trimming cut 3 bases from V and 5 bases from J; bases unmatched to any gene: 9. This CDR3 comprises 15 residues. The chain's CDR3 is CASSFVQGEGYGYTF. CDR3 bases: TGTGCCAGCAGTTTTGTGCAGGGGGAGGGGTATGGCTACACCTTC.

This chain joins TRBV7-9 and TRBJ2-1; 8 nucleotides match TRBD2. The CDR3 consists of 15 residues. Germline loops: CDR1 SEHNR, CDR2 FQNEAQ (reference sequence). With V trimmed by 5 bases and J by 10 bases, 13 bases remained unmatched. The CDR3 is CASSQPGTSSREQFF. CDR3 DNA: TGTGCCAGCAGCCAACCCGGGACTAGTTCTAGGGAGCAGTTCTTC. Drawing the rest from reference TRBV7-9 and TRBJ2-1, the complete variable domain is DTGVSQNPRHKITKRGQNVTFRCDPISEHNRLYWYRQTLGQGPEFLTYFQNEAQLEKSRLLSDRFSAERPKGSFSTLEIQRTEQGDSAMYLCASSQPGTSSREQFFGPGTRLTVL.

V and J are TRBV20-1 and TRBJ1-1; D remains unclear. Looked up from germline, CDR1 is DFQATT and CDR2 is SNEGSKA (reference sequence). The CDR3 runs to 14 residues. V lost 0 bases and J 5 bases, leaving 13 bases between the germline ends. The CDR3 coding sequence is TGCAGTGCTAGAGAAATGGGGTGGGAAACTGAAGCTTTCTTT. Its protein product is CSAREMGWETEAFF.

The chain couples TRBV20-1 to TRBJ2-2; 7 bases agree with TRBD1. Trimming cost V 2 bases and J 6 bases; bases outside gene matches: 0. Per the germline V gene, CDR1 is DFQATT and CDR2 is SNEGSKA (reference sequence). The CDR3 is made up of 12 amino acids. The CDR3 DNA sequence: TGCAGTGCTAGAACAGGGGCCGGGGAGCTGTTTTTT. Translated: CSARTGAGELFF.

The chain links TRBV6-5 to TRBJ2-7, with 7 nucleotides matching TRBD2. Germline V gives CDR1 MNHEY, CDR2 SVGAGI. CDR3 size: 15 residues. Trimming removed 2 bases from V and 0 bases from J; junction bases left unmatched: 4. CDR3 coding DNA: TGTGCCAGCAGTTACAAAGCGGGGTCCTCCTACGAGCAGTACTTC. Its translation: CASSYKAGSSYEQYF.

The table lists this clonotype with a few counts. The chain carries TRBV7-2 and TRBJ2-7; no clear D. There are 12 residues in the CDR3. V was cut by 4 bases and J by 6 bases, with 10 bases left in between. Germline V gives CDR1 SGHTA, CDR2 FQGNSA. CDR3 in DNA: TGTGCCAGCAGCTGGGTAGGACGCGAGCAGTACTTC. This encodes CASSWVGREQYF.

The chain links TRBV20-1 to TRBJ2-5; TRBD2 agrees at 8 bases. With V trimmed by 1 base and J by 5 bases, 6 bases remained unmatched. The CDR3 contains 14 residues. Germline values: CDR1 DFQATT, CDR2 SNEGSKA (reference sequence). The CDR3 nucleotides are TGCAGTGCTAGAGGGGCGGGAGGCGGGGAGACCCAGTACTTC. Protein product: CSARGAGGGETQYF.

In this sample, this clonotype turned up many times. The chain has TRBV29-1 and TRBJ2-5; 14 bases are a match to TRBD2. The ends lost 2 bases at V and 4 bases at J; junction bases unmatched: 3. CDR1 and CDR2 (germline): SQVTM, ANQGSEA. This CDR3 contains 15 residues. The CDR3 DNA sequence: TGCAGCGTTGAACTTGGACTAGCGGGAGGAGAGACCCAGTACTTC. It yields the protein CSVELGLAGGETQYF. Variable domain in full (rest from reference TRBV29-1 and TRBJ2-5): SAVISQKPSRDICQRGTSLTIQCQVDSQVTMMFWYRQQPGQSLTLIATANQGSEATYESGFVIDKFPISRPNLTFSTLTVSNMSPEDSSIYLCSVELGLAGGETQYFGPGTRLLVL.